This T cell receptor (beta chain) was obtained from a study of cytomegalovirus exposure and HLA in healthy donors. On this clone: Its antigen remains unknown.

General study findings and limits: A later analysis linked 15,000 to 20,000 TCR beta sequences to HLA alleles at 0.05 false discovery rate. Data from an earlier analysis indicated that most TCR beta V segments were productive either about 87% or about 30% of the time.

It was with 60 Vbeta and 13 Jbeta primers that the PCR ran. Here immunoSEQ multiplex PCR was the method, and the copy in TCRdb shows in-frame clones only, minus some. The repertoire holds 180,000 or so clones, with around 76% as singletons. The V and J ends lost 0 bases and 0 bases respectively, with 15 bases between them. The V gene's germline CDR1 is LGHNA and CDR2 YNFKEQ. CDR3 size: 18 residues. The sample taken for sequencing was PBMCs. The chain recombines TRBV4-2 with TRBJ2-1; maybe TRBD1 (6 bases). This sequence was found in a man in his forties or fifties in good health and CMV-seronegative. The CDR3 coding sequence is TGTGCCAGCAGCCAAGATGCTCAAAGGGGGAGCTCCTACAATGAGCAGTTCTTC. Its translation: CASSQDAQRGSSYNEQFF.